This TCR beta chain was recovered during a study of blood T cell repertoires in COVID-19. The data were produced by immunoSEQ multiplex PCR, yet TCRdb's version contains in-frame clones alone and is incomplete. The data show some 170,000 clones, 82% seen once. V lost 0 bases, J lost 6 bases, and 18 bases lay in between. The CDR3 contains 16 residues. Germline-derived CDR1 and CDR2 are SGHDT and YYEEEE. The chain links TRBV5-6 to TRBJ1-2; TRBD1 is a possible D gene (6 bases). Sample: peripheral blood. This clonotype was sampled from a woman between 65 and 79 years old with acute or convalescent COVID-19. The CDR3 is CASSLAGEHFSHGYTF. The CDR3 DNA is TGTGCCAGCAGCTTGGCAGGGGAGCATTTCAGTCATGGCTACACCTTC.